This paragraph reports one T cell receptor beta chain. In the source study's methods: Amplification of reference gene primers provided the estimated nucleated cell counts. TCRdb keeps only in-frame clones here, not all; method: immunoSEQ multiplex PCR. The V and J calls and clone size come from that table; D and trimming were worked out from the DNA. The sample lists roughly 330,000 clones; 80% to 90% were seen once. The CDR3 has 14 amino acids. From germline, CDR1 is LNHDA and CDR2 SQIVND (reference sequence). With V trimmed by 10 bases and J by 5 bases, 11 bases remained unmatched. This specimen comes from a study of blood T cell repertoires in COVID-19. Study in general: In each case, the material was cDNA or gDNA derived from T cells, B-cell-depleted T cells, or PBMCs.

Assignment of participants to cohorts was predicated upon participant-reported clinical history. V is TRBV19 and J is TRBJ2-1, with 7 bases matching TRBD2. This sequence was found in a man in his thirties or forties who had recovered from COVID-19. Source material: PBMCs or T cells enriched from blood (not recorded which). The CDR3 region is CATAVGGSNNEQFF. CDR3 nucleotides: TGTGCCACTGCCGTGGGGGGGTCTAACAATGAGCAGTTCTTC.